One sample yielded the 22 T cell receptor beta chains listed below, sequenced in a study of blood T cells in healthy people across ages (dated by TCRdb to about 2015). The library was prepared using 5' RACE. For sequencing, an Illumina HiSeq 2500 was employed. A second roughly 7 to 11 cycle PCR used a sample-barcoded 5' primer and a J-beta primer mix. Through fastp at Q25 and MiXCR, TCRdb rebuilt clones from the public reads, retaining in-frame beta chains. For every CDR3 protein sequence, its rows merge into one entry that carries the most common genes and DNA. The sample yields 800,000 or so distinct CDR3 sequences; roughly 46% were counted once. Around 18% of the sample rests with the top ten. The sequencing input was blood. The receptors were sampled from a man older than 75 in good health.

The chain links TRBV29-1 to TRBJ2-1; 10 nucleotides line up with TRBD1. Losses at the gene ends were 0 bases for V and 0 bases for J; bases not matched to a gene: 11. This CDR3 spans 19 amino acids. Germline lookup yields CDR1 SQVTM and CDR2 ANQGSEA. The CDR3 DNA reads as TGCAGCGTTGAAGATTGGACAGGGGGTACCAAACGCTCCTACAATGAGCAGTTCTTC. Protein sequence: CSVEDWTGGTKRSYNEQFF.

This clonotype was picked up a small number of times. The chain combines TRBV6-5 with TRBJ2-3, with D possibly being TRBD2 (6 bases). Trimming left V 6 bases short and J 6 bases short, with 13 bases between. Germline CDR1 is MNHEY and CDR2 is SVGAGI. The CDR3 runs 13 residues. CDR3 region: CASSMGGMDTQYF. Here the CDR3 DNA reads TGTGCCAGCAGCATGGGGGGTATGGATACGCAGTATTTT.

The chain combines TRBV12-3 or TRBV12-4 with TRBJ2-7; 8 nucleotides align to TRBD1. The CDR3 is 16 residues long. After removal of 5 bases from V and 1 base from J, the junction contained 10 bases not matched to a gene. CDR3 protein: CASSTWTGTTSYEQYF. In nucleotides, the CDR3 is TGTGCCAGCAGTACCTGGACAGGGACGACGTCCTACGAGCAGTACTTC.

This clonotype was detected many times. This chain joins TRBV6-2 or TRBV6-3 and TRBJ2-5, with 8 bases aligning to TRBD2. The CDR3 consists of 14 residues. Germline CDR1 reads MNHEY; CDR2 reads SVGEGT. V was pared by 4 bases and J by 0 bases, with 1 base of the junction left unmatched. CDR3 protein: CASSSGGDQETQYF. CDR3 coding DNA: TGTGCCAGCAGTTCCGGGGGGGACCAAGAGACCCAGTACTTC.

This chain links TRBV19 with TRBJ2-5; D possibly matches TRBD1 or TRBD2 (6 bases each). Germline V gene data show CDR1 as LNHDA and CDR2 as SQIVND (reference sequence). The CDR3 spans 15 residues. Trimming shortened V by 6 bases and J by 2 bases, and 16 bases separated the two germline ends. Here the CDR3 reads CASRGGAGRQETQYF. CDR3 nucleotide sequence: TGTGCCAGTAGGGGGGGCGCGGGAAGACAAGAGACCCAGTACTTC.

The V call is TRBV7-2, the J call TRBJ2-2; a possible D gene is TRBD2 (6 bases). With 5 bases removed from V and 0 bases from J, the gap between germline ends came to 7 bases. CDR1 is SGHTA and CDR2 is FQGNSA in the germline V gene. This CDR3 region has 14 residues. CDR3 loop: CASSAGPNTGELFF. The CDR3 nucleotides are TGTGCCAGCAGCGCGGGACCGAACACCGGGGAGCTGTTTTTT.

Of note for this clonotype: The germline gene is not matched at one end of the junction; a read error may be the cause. The CDR3 loop reads CTSSSGTTPRDEQFF. The CDR3 DNA follows: TGTACCAGCAGTTCCGGGACTACTCCCCGGGATGAGCAGTTCTTC. The chain has TRBV7-9 and TRBJ2-1; TRBD2 matches at 7 bases. CDR1 is SEHNR, CDR2 FQNEAQ, per germline (reference sequence). This CDR3 has 15 amino acids.

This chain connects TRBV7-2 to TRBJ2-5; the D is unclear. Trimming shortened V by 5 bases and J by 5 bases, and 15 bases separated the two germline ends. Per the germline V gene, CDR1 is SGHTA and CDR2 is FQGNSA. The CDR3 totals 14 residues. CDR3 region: CASSLPRSGETQYF. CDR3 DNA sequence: TGTGCCAGCAGCCTCCCCCGGTCCGGGGAGACCCAGTACTTC.

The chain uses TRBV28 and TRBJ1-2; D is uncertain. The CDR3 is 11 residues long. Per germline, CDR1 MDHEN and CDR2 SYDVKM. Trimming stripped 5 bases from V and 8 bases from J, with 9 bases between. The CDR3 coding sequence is TGTGCCAGCAGTCTAAATAGAGGCTACACCTTC. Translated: CASSLNRGYTF.

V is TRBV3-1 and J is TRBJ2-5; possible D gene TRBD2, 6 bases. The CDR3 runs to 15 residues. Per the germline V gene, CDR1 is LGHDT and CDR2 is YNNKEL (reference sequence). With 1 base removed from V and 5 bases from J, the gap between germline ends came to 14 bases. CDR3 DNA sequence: TGTGCCAGCAGCCAAGGGCGGGGACCTATGGAGACCCAGTACTTC. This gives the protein CASSQGRGPMETQYF.

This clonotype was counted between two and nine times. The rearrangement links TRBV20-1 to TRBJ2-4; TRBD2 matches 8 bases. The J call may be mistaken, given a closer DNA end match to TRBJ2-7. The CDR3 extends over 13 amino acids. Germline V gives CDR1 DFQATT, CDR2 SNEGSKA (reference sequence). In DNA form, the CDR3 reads TGCAGTGCTAGGGGCGGGAGGAAGGGCGAGCAGTACTTC. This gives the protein CSARGGRKGEQYF.

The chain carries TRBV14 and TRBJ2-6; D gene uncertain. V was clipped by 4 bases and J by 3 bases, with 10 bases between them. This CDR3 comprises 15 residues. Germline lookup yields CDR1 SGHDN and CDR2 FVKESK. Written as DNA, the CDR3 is TGTGCCAGCAGCCCCCCCGGGTTTGGGGCCAACGTCCTGACTTTC. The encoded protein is CASSPPGFGANVLTF.

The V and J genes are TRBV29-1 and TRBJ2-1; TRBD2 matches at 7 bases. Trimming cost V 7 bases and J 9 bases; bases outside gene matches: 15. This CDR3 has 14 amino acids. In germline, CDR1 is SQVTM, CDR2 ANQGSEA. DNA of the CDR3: TGCAGCGCACACCCGGATGTCGGGGGGAGTGAGCAGTTCTTC. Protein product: CSAHPDVGGSEQFF.

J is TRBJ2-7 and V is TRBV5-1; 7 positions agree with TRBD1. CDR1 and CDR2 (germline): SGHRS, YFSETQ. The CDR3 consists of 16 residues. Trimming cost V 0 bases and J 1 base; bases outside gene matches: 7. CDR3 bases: TGCGCCAGCAGCTTGGAGGGGGCCGCCCTATCCTACGAGCAGTACTTC. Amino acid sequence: CASSLEGAALSYEQYF.

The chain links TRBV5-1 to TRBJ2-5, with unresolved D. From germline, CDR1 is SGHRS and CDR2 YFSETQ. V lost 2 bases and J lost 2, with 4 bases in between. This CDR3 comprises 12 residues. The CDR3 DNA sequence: TGCGCCAGCAGCTTCCCACAAGAGACCCAGTACTTC. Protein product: CASSFPQETQYF.

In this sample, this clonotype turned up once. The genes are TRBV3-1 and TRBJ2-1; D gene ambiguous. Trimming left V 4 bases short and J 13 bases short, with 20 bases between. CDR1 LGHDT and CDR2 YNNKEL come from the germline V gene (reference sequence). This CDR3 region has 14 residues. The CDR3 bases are TGTGCCAGCAGCCCCCCCACGGGCGCAGAGACCCAGTTCTTC. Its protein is CASSPPTGAETQFF.

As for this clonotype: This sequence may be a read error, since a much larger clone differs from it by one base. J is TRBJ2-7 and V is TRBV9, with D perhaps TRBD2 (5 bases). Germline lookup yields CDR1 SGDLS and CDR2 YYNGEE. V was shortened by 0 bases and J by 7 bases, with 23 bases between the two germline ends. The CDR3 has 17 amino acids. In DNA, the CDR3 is TGTGCCAGCAGCGTAGCTACTGGTCTAGCTAGCTACAATGAGCAGTACTTC. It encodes CASSVATGLASYNEQYF.

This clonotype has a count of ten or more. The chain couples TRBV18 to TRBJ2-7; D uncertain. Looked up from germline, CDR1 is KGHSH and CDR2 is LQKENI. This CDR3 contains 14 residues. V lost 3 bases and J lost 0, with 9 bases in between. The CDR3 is CASSPSGNSYEQYF. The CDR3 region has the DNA TGTGCCAGCTCACCGTCTGGGAACTCCTACGAGCAGTACTTC. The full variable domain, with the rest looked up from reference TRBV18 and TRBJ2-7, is NAGVMQNPRHLVRRRGQEARLRCSPMKGHSHVYWYRQLPEEGLKFMVYLQKENIIDESGMPKERFSAEFPKEGPSILRIQQVVRGDSAAYFCASSPSGNSYEQYFGPGTRLTVT.

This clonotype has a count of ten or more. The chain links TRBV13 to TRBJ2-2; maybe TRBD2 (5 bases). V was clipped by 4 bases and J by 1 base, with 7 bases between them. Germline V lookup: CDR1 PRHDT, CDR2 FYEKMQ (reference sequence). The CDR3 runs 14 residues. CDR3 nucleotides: TGTGCCAGCAGCTACGGGAAGAACACCGGGGAGCTGTTTTTT. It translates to CASSYGKNTGELFF.

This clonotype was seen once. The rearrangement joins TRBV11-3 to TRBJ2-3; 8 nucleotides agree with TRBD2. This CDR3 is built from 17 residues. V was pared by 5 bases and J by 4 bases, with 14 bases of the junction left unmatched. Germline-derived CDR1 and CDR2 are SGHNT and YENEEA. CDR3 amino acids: CASSPYSGTGLADTQYF. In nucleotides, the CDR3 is TGTGCCAGCAGCCCATATAGCGGGACGGGGCTGGCAGATACGCAGTATTTT.

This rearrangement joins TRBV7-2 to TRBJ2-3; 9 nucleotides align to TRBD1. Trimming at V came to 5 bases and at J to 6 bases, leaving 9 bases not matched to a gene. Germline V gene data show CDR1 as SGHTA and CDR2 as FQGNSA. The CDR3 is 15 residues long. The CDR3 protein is CASSQDRGLADTQYF. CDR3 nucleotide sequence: TGTGCCAGCAGCCAGGACAGGGGTCTCGCGGATACGCAGTATTTT.

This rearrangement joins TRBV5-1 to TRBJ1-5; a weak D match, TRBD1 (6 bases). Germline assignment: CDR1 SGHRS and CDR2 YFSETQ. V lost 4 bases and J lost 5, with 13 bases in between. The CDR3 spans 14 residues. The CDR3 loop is CASSQQGLDQPQHF. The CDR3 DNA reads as TGCGCCAGCAGCCAGCAGGGGTTGGATCAGCCCCAGCATTTT.